One and the same sample provided the 17 T cell receptor beta chains below, sequenced in a study of regulatory T cells in long-lasting Graves disease. Time point here: persistent/refractory GD, antithyroid drugs over 5 years with positive TRAb. After RNA was extracted from PBMCs, the TCR library was made from it. Arm-PCR of CDR3 regions and iRepertoire HTBI primers were the basis on which TCR beta libraries were built. TCRdb reprocessed the multiplex PCR reads via MiXCR and lists one record per CDR3 protein. The top ten clones hold around three fifths of a sample with about 300,000 distinct CDR3 sequences, roughly a fifth of them seen once. Sequenced material: peripheral blood mononuclear cells (PBMCs), taken when the disease was refractory, from a patient treated with antithyroid drugs. These receptor sequences come from a female donor with Graves disease.

This clonotype came up a few times. The CDR3 nucleotides read TGTGCCAGCAGTCAGACTCCCCACAATAGGGAGGAGACCCAGTACTTC. As protein: CASSQTPHNREETQYF. This chain connects TRBV27 to TRBJ2-5; D may be TRBD2 (5 bases). Germline V CDR1 and CDR2: MNHEY, SMNVEV (reference sequence). Between the trimmed V and J ends, which lost 5 bases and 5 bases, there was a span of 21 bases. This CDR3 is 16 amino acids long.

This clonotype was detected many times. The chain links TRBV28 to TRBJ1-6, with 7 positions matching TRBD1. Germline V CDR1 and CDR2: MDHEN, SYDVKM. This CDR3 contains 16 residues. With 2 bases clipped from V and 10 bases from J, the junction kept 11 bases outside the gene matches. The CDR3 here is CASSLVAGGRWSPLHF. CDR3 in DNA: TGTGCCAGCAGTTTAGTGGCAGGGGGTCGGTGGTCACCCCTCCACTTT.

This clonotype was counted many times. The chain is built from TRBV5-1 and TRBJ2-7; 13 bases agree with TRBD2. Germline values: CDR1 SGHRS, CDR2 YFSETQ. This CDR3 region has 15 residues. V lost 5 bases and J lost 2; bases outside the gene matches: 4. This chain's CDR3 is CASRGGLAGAYEQYF. Written as DNA, the CDR3 is TGCGCCAGCAGGGGAGGACTAGCGGGAGCCTACGAGCAGTACTTC.

This clonotype turned up a few times. The chain combines TRBV20-1 with TRBJ2-2; the D gene is possibly TRBD1 (6 bases). The V end lost 2 bases, the J end lost 2 bases, and 12 bases lay between the germline ends. The CDR3 consists of 15 residues. Germline CDR1 and CDR2: DFQATT and SNEGSKA (reference sequence). CDR3 DNA sequence: TGCAGTGCTAGATCGCAGGGGTTAAACACCGGGGAGCTGTTTTTT. As protein: CSARSQGLNTGELFF.

This rearrangement joins TRBV7-2 to TRBJ1-3, with a weak D call TRBD1 (5 bases). Between the trimmed V and J ends, which lost 5 bases and 4 bases, there was a span of 15 bases. Germline CDR1 and CDR2: SGHTA and FQGNSA. This CDR3 contains 15 residues. The CDR3 DNA reads TGTGCCAGCAGCCAAGCGGGGGACGTGGGAAACACCATATATTTT. Translation: CASSQAGDVGNTIYF.

Only a few counts were recorded for this clonotype. V usage is TRBV29-1 and J usage is TRBJ1-1; 11 bases are a match to TRBD1. Looked up from germline, CDR1 is SQVTM and CDR2 is ANQGSEA. J was trimmed by 1 base and V by 4 bases; bases with no gene match: 5. CDR3 size: 15 residues. The CDR3 spells CSVGGDRGANTEAFF. The DNA of the CDR3 is TGCAGCGTTGGGGGGGACAGGGGGGCGAACACTGAAGCTTTCTTT.

The V and J genes are TRBV18 and TRBJ2-1; D is perhaps TRBD2 (5 bases). CDR3 length equals 16 residues. Trimming shortened V by 0 bases and J by 9 bases, and 18 bases separated the two germline ends. Germline V gene lookup returns CDR1 KGHSH and CDR2 LQKENI. CDR3 region: CASSPPATYGVSEQFF. The CDR3 DNA reads as TGTGCCAGCTCACCACCGGCGACATACGGGGTCAGTGAGCAGTTCTTC.

In its sample, this clonotype was seen a few times. J is TRBJ1-1 and V is TRBV10-3; perhaps TRBD1 as D (5 bases). Germline V gene data show CDR1 as ENHRY and CDR2 as SYGVKD. This CDR3 region has 11 residues. Trimming shortened V by 9 bases and J by 11 bases, and 16 bases separated the two germline ends. CDR3 amino acids: CAMGPGGSAFF. DNA for the CDR3: TGTGCCATGGGACCGGGAGGTTCGGCTTTCTTT.

V is TRBV4-1 and J is TRBJ2-5; TRBD2 aligns across 7 bases. The CDR3 totals 11 residues. CDR1 is MGHRA and CDR2 is YSYEKL in the germline V gene. The ends lost 8 bases at V and 9 bases at J; junction bases unmatched: 6. In nucleotides, the CDR3 is TGCGCCAGCGGCCCCCGGGAGGCCCAGTACTTC. As protein: CASGPREAQYF.

This clonotype was recorded at least ten times. The gene calls are TRBV30 and TRBJ2-5; D ambiguous. Germline loops: CDR1 GTSNPN, CDR2 SVGIG (reference sequence). V was cut by 4 bases and J by 3 bases, with 6 bases left in between. The CDR3 totals 11 residues. Here the CDR3 reads CAWKEKETQYF. DNA of the CDR3: TGTGCCTGGAAGGAGAAAGAGACCCAGTACTTC.

The chain employs TRBV6-4 and TRBJ2-1, with 8 bases matching TRBD2. V was pared by 0 bases and J by 6 bases, with 4 bases of the junction left unmatched. Germline lookup yields CDR1 MRHNA and CDR2 SNTAGT. The length of the CDR3 is 15 residues. For the CDR3, the DNA is TGTGCCAGCAGTGACTCATCGGGAGGGGGCAATGAGCAGTTCTTC. Translating gives CASSDSSGGGNEQFF.

The V call is TRBV9, the J call TRBJ2-2; D is unresolved. V lost 2 bases to trimming and J lost 0 bases, with 2 bases between them. Per germline, CDR1 SGDLS and CDR2 YYNGEE. This CDR3 comprises 13 residues. The DNA for the CDR3 is TGTGCCAGCAGCGTTTCGAACACCGGGGAGCTGTTTTTT. Encoded protein: CASSVSNTGELFF.

The J gene is TRBJ2-5, the V gene TRBV27; weak D call: TRBD2 (5 bases). This CDR3 spans 14 amino acids. CDR1 is MNHEY and CDR2 is SMNVEV in the germline V gene (reference sequence). The V gene lost 10 bases and the J gene lost 2 bases, with 17 bases spanning the gap. CDR3 sequence: CATRSGPEQETQYF. DNA for the CDR3: TGTGCCACCCGAAGCGGTCCCGAACAAGAGACCCAGTACTTC.

This clonotype was seen a handful of times. The CDR3 nucleotides are TGCAGCGTTCAATCACCGGGTTACGAGCAGTACTTC. This translates into CSVQSPGYEQYF. The rearrangement links TRBV29-1 to TRBJ2-7; no reliable D call. The CDR3 consists of 12 residues. Germline CDR1 reads SQVTM; CDR2 reads ANQGSEA. Trimming stripped 5 bases from V and 4 bases from J, with 12 bases between.

This clonotype was recorded at least ten times. This chain uses TRBV28 with TRBJ1-1; possibly TRBD1 for D (6 bases). The CDR3 length is 16 residues. Trimming cost V 4 bases and J 0 bases, with 15 bases left between them. CDR1 is MDHEN, CDR2 SYDVKM, per germline. The chain's CDR3 is CASSSVFTGMNTEAFF. The CDR3 DNA follows: TGTGCCAGCAGTTCTGTCTTTACAGGGATGAACACTGAAGCTTTCTTT.

This clonotype was counted between two and nine times. This chain links TRBV6-1 with TRBJ1-2; D gene uncertain. The CDR3 loop spans 12 amino acids. Deletions cut 8 bases from V and 7 bases from J, with 14 bases between. CDR1 and CDR2 from the germline V gene are MNHNS and SASEGT. The CDR3 DNA is TGTGCCAGCTCCAACGGGGAGACTGGCTACACCTTC. Residues: CASSNGETGYTF.

V gene TRBV20-1 combines with J gene TRBJ2-7; 8 bases are shared with TRBD2. Germline CDR1 reads DFQATT; CDR2 reads SNEGSKA (reference sequence). V was clipped by 6 bases and J by 6 bases; unmatched bases: 10. This CDR3 is 13 amino acids long. The CDR3 sequence: CSAVAGMRREQYF. The CDR3 DNA reads as TGCAGTGCAGTAGCGGGAATGCGTCGCGAGCAGTACTTC.